Listed below are T cell receptor beta chains from one sample, sequenced in a study of OX40 agonist ivuxolimab in advanced cancers. Profiling relied on immunoSEQ multiplex PCR, and the TCRdb table lists in-frame clones only, not all of them. This table has approximately 14,000 clones, more than 65% appearing once. The material was CD4+ or CD8+ T cells sorted from blood, obtained in a trial of the OX40 agonist ivuxolimab. The receptors originated from an adult with an advanced solid tumor such as melanoma, head and neck, liver or kidney cancer. Each CDR3 is given with its conserved first and last residue. A D gene is named only where the DNA matches it firmly. A clone size is listed for some rows: how often the clone was seen (once, few, many), or a class if it is expanded.

J | D | size | V | CDR3 | DNA
TRBJ2-5 | . | . | TRBV27 | CASSFASNQETQYF | TGTGCCAGCAGTTTTGCTAGCAACCAAGAGACCCAGTACTTC
TRBJ2-5 | TRBD2 | . | TRBV2 | CASSDTGGETQYF | TGTGCCAGCAGTGACACGGGAGGAGAGACCCAGTACTTC
TRBJ2-7 | TRBD2 | medium-sized | TRBV5-1 | CASSPGTSSPYEQYF | TGCGCCAGCAGCCCCGGGACTAGCAGCCCCTATGAGCAGTACTTC
TRBJ1-2 | . | once | TRBV5-4 | CASSSDPGTDYGYTF | TGTGCCAGCAGCTCTGACCCCGGGACCGACTATGGCTACACCTTC
TRBJ2-5 | TRBD1 | . | TRBV6-6 | CASAGTAQETQYF | TGTGCCAGCGCCGGGACAGCCCAAGAGACCCAGTACTTC
TRBJ1-5 | . | . | TRBV6-5 | CASSTQGSNPPQHF | TGTGCCAGCAGCACTCAGGGTAGCAATCCGCCCCAGCATTTT
TRBJ2-4 | TRBD2 | . | TRBV2 | CASTEGTSGRAAKNIQYF | TGTGCCAGCACGGAGGGGACTAGCGGGAGGGCTGCCAAAAACATTCAGTACTTC
TRBJ2-2 | . | . | TRBV30 | CAWSADDPGELFF | TGTGCCTGGAGTGCGGACGACCCCGGGGAGCTGTTTTTT
TRBJ2-2 | . | . | TRBV7-8 | CASSFGTSNTGELFF | TGTGCCAGCAGCTTCGGGACATCGAACACCGGGGAGCTGTTTTTT
TRBJ1-1 | TRBD1 | . | TRBV19 | CASSRQGMNTEAFF | TGTGCCAGTAGCCGACAGGGTATGAACACTGAAGCTTTCTTT
TRBJ2-2 | . | . | TRBV25-1 | CASTPGGGELFF | TGTGCCAGCACTCCGGGCGGGGGGGAGCTGTTTTTT
TRBJ2-2 | . | . | TRBV10-1 | CASSDLVRPGELFF | TGCGCCAGCAGTGATCTAGTGAGGCCCGGGGAGCTGTTTTTT
TRBJ1-5 | TRBD1 | . | TRBV9 | CASSATGGYQPQHF | TGTGCCAGCAGCGCCACAGGGGGCTATCAGCCCCAGCATTTT
TRBJ2-5 | . | . | TRBV15 | CATSRDLSTGETQYF | TGTGCCACCAGCAGAGATTTAAGTACGGGAGAGACCCAGTACTTC
TRBJ1-1 | . | once | TRBV13 | CASSLAYDREAFF | TGTGCCAGCAGCCTAGCCTACGACAGAGAAGCTTTCTTT
TRBJ1-2 | . | . | TRBV10-2 | CASRDTQGPGAGYTF | TGCGCCAGCAGGGACACCCAAGGGCCGGGGGCTGGCTACACCTTC
TRBJ2-2 | . | . | TRBV28 | CASSLALASNTGELFF | TGTGCCAGCAGTTTAGCGCTAGCATCGAACACCGGGGAGCTGTTTTTT
TRBJ2-7 | TRBD2 | once | TRBV7-2 | CASSYGLAGTEQYF | TGTGCCAGCAGCTATGGACTAGCGGGAACCGAGCAGTACTTC
TRBJ1-1 | TRBD1 | . | TRBV5-1 | CASSIRTGGYTEAFF | TGCGCCAGCAGCATAAGGACAGGGGGTTACACTGAAGCTTTCTTT
TRBJ2-7 | TRBD1 | . | TRBV30 | CAWRTTGVAHF | TGTGCCTGGAGGACGACAGGGGTCGCCCACTTC
TRBJ2-7 | . | . | TRBV7-9 | CASSQSREQYF | TGTGCCAGCAGCCAGAGTAGGGAGCAGTACTTC
TRBJ2-1 | TRBD2 | . | TRBV29-1 | CSVEGSSGAYNEQFF | TGCAGCGTTGAAGGGTCTAGCGGAGCCTACAATGAGCAGTTCTTC
TRBJ2-1 | TRBD2 | once | TRBV6-1 | CASSEWTSGYNEQFF | TGTGCCAGCAGTGAATGGACTAGCGGTTACAATGAGCAGTTCTTC
TRBJ2-1 | TRBD2 | . | TRBV6-1 | CAIGQWREGRNEQFF | TGTGCCATTGGGCAGTGGCGGGAGGGCCGGAATGAGCAGTTCTTC
TRBJ2-1 | . | once | TRBV5-8 | CASSLAPSDSYNEQFF | TGTGCCAGCAGCTTGGCACCTAGCGACTCCTACAATGAGCAGTTCTTC
TRBJ2-2 | . | . | TRBV12-5 | CASGSGGAEELFF | TGTGCTAGTGGTTCTGGCGGGGCGGAGGAGCTGTTTTTT
TRBJ1-2 | . | . | TRBV5-4 | CASNSANGYTF | TGTGCCAGCAACAGCGCAAATGGCTACACCTTC
TRBJ2-1 | TRBD1 | . | TRBV10-3 | CAISRDRGNEQFF | TGTGCCATCAGCCGGGACAGGGGAAATGAGCAGTTCTTC
TRBJ1-5 | . | . | TRBV2 | CASSGRVSYQPQHF | TGTGCCAGCAGTGGCAGGGTTAGTTATCAGCCCCAGCATTTT
TRBJ1-1 | TRBD1 | . | TRBV5-1 | CASSHGQGNTEAFF | TGCGCCAGCAGCCACGGACAGGGGAACACTGAAGCTTTCTTT
TRBJ2-1 | . | . | TRBV11-2 | CASSPQAYGQFF | TGTGCCAGCAGCCCCCAAGCATACGGGCAGTTCTTC
TRBJ1-1 | . | . | TRBV6-6 | CASSPTGAEAFF | TGTGCCAGCAGTCCAACTGGAGCTGAAGCTTTCTTT
TRBJ1-1 | . | . | TRBV5-6 | CASSLDLVGTEAFF | TGTGCCAGCAGCTTGGACTTGGTGGGCACTGAAGCTTTCTTT
TRBJ2-7 | TRBD2 | . | TRBV5-4 | CASSPGLAGSYEQYF | TGTGCCAGCAGCCCTGGACTAGCGGGGTCCTACGAGCAGTACTTC
TRBJ2-5 | . | . | TRBV27 | CASGLETQYF | TGTGCCAGCGGCTTAGAGACCCAGTACTTC
TRBJ1-2 | . | . | TRBV28 | CASSFIGGYTF | TGTGCCAGCAGTTTCATCGGTGGCTACACCTTC
TRBJ1-3 | . | few | TRBV6-1 | CASSENPTGGNTIYF | TGTGCCAGCAGTGAAAACCCAACAGGTGGAAACACCATATATTTT
TRBJ1-5 | TRBD1 | . | TRBV28 | CASSETGHNQPQHF | TGTGCCAGCAGTGAGACAGGGCACAATCAGCCCCAGCATTTT
TRBJ2-1 | TRBD2 | . | TRBV11-2 | CASSLTTGTSGRMDEQFF | TGTGCCAGCAGCTTAACCACCGGGACTAGCGGGAGGATGGATGAGCAGTTCTTC
TRBJ2-7 | . | few | TRBV15 | CATSRGGANTEQYF | TGTGCCACCAGCAGAGGAGGGGCCAATACAGAGCAGTACTTC
TRBJ2-7 | . | . | TRBV7-6 | CASSSVARPYEQYF | TGTGCCAGCAGCTCAGTCGCTAGGCCCTACGAGCAGTACTTC
TRBJ2-7 | . | medium-sized | TRBV4-1 | CASAFNPDSAYEQYF | TGCGCCAGCGCTTTTAACCCGGACAGCGCCTACGAGCAGTACTTC
TRBJ1-2 | . | few | TRBV28 | CASRPGGANYGYTF | TGTGCCAGCAGACCCGGAGGGGCTAACTATGGCTACACCTTC
TRBJ2-7 | . | . | TRBV14 | CASSQSAHNSYEQYF | TGTGCCAGCAGCCAATCCGCCCATAACTCCTACGAGCAGTACTTC
TRBJ1-2 | . | few | TRBV5-2 | CASSQEFGRGDGYTF | TGCGCCAGCAGCCAAGAATTCGGCAGGGGGGATGGCTACACCTTC
TRBJ1-4 | . | . | TRBV4-1 | CASSRVFRETNEKLFF | TGCGCCAGCAGCCGAGTATTCAGGGAAACTAATGAAAAACTGTTTTTT
TRBJ1-4 | TRBD1 | . | TRBV7-9 | CASSLNWGQGSEKLFF | TGTGCCAGCAGCTTGAATTGGGGACAGGGGTCTGAAAAACTGTTTTTT
TRBJ2-2 | . | . | TRBV7-6 | CASSLGTPEIGELFF | TGTGCCAGCAGCTTAGGGACACCCGAAATCGGGGAGCTGTTTTTT
TRBJ2-3 | TRBD2 | . | TRBV4-1 | CASSRIAGATDTQYF | TGCGCCAGCAGCCGTATTGCGGGAGCCACAGATACGCAGTATTTT
TRBJ2-7 | . | . | TRBV5-1 | CASSPHDHEQYF | TGCGCCAGCAGCCCACACGACCACGAGCAGTACTTC
TRBJ2-2 | . | . | TRBV7-9 | CASSGLGQITGELFF | TGTGCCAGCAGCGGCCTGGGACAAATCACCGGGGAGCTGTTTTTT
TRBJ2-7 | . | few | TRBV5-4 | CASSLADEQYF | TGTGCCAGCAGCTTGGCAGACGAGCAGTACTTC
TRBJ2-7 | . | . | TRBV28 | CASSGRGPYEQYF | TGTGCCAGCAGCGGCCGTGGCCCCTACGAGCAGTACTTC
TRBJ1-1 | TRBD1 | . | TRBV19 | CASRREVGGGEAFF | TGTGCCAGTAGGAGGGAAGTAGGGGGCGGTGAAGCTTTCTTT
TRBJ1-2 | . | . | TRBV7-8 | CASSKAGVNYGYTF | TGTGCCAGCAGTAAAGCAGGCGTAAACTATGGCTACACCTTC
TRBJ2-2 | . | . | TRBV4-1 | CASGQDHSPTGELFF | TGCGCCAGCGGCCAAGATCATTCTCCCACCGGGGAGCTGTTTTTT
TRBJ2-6 | . | . | TRBV19 | CASSITPSGANVLTF | TGTGCCAGTAGTATAACCCCCTCTGGGGCCAACGTCCTGACTTTC